The T cell receptor beta chain under discussion was sequenced for a study of cytomegalovirus exposure and HLA in healthy donors (dated by TCRdb to about 2017). Looking at the study overall: According to a later analysis, one platform produced both the 100 to 150 validation repertoires and the 550 to 800 repertoires of the first cohort. Besides the first cohort of some 670 subjects, a separate validation cohort made up of roughly 120 different subjects was used. The study aimed to test whether cataloging public T cell receptors could reveal signatures of past pathogen exposure. To predict cytomegalovirus infection status, the study brought together high-throughput TCR immunosequencing, statistical association of individual TCRs with disease status, and machine learning. The full study reports these points: The study listed approximately 150 TCR beta chains as associated with cytomegalovirus. Cytomegalovirus status was reported to be diagnosed by the classifier with high specificity and sensitivity in both the original and validation cohorts. A later analysis lacked HLA typing for the validation cohort, so it scored co-occurrence in that cohort across all 120 or so repertoires. Across donors, most TCR sequences were observed very rarely, whereas some public TCRs were present in many individuals. The authors suggested that the approach could potentially be extended to other disease states and immunological phenotypes. Of the cluster scores, roughly 95% were above 0 in a later analysis, which found that TCRs clustered in the first cohort also tended to co-occur in the approximately 110 validation repertoires. In vitro tests confirmed that a few of the cytomegalovirus-associated TCR beta chains recognize cytomegalovirus antigens.

The donors were included in the validation cohort of 130 or so subjects, a group kept apart from the roughly 700-subject first cohort. CDR1 and CDR2 (SGHDN, FVKESK) derive from the germline V gene. Measured from the cysteine to the phenylalanine, the CDR3 is 13 residues long. Only the CDR3 DNA is retained, 39 bases long and in frame from the first base. V is clipped by 5 bases and J by 0 bases, and the sequence between their germline boundaries is 8 bases long. Receptors were amplified or captured by the immunoSEQ multiplex PCR assay. Turning to the authors' computational methods: A statistical classification framework was developed to diagnose cytomegalovirus status using the catalog of TCR beta chain sequences. The immuneACCESS repertoire file appears here via TCRdb, limited to in-frame rearrangements. These files lack a portion of the clones; in checked studies, under half of the deficit traces to unresolved V genes, and the cause of the others is not known. Clonal size and the V and J genes are those of that table, whereas D and trimming came from the DNA. Here the sample has 200,000 to 250,000 clones; approximately 80% occur a single time. Over 11% of the sample is taken by the ten largest.

Concerning this clone: What antigen it recognizes has not been identified. No much larger clone exists at a distance of one base, and base qualities are not known.

The rearrangement combines TRBV14 with TRBJ2-7; perhaps TRBD1 is the D gene, with 5 bases matching. The receptor was derived from a woman in her twenties or thirties in good health and CMV-seropositive. The material sequenced was PBMCs. The bases read TGTGCCAGCAGCGACAGAGCCTCCTACGAGCAGTACTTC. The resulting protein is CASSDRASYEQYF.